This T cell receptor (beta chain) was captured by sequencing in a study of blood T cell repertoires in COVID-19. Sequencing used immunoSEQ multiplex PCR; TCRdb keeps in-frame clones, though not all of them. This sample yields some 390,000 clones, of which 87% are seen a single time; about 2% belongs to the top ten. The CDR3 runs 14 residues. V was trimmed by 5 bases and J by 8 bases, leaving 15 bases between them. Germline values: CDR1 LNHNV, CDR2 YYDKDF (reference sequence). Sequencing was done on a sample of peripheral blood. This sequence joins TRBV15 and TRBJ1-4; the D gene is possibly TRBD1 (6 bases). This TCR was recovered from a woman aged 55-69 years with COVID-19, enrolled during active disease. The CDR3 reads CATSAEGGKEKLFF. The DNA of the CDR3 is TGTGCCACCAGCGCGGAGGGGGGGAAGGAAAAACTGTTTTTT.